The T cell receptor beta chain under discussion was sequenced for a study of T-cell memory formation after mild COVID-19. Overall study: For the most part, TCR clusters were specific to one donor. General study findings and limits: A subset of responding clones appeared in pre-infection memory, suggesting cross-reactive memory joined. CD4+ contracting clones were mainly CM and EM; CD8+ ones, EMRA.

Germline V gives CDR1 MNHEY, CDR2 SVGAGI. The CDR3 is 17 residues long. V lost 0 bases and J lost 3, with 18 bases in between. TCRalpha and TCRbeta libraries used 5'RACE with constant-segment primers and UMIs. TCRdb itself ran the 5' RACE reads through MiXCR, one entry per CDR3 protein. The table shows 300,000 to 400,000 distinct CDR3 sequences, with 20% to 25% occurring only once. About this clonotype: The antigen is unknown.

The chain is built from TRBV6-5 and TRBJ2-7; the D gene is possibly TRBD2 (6 bases). The sequence was collected from an adult woman who had mild COVID-19 (a few samples of this study predate the infection). Cell type and time point are not known. What was sequenced was PBMCs or a T cell subset sorted from them (not recorded which). The CDR3 loop is CASSYSGRGMRGYEQYF. CDR3 coding DNA: TGTGCCAGCAGTTACTCAGGACGGGGTATGCGGGGCTACGAGCAGTACTTC.